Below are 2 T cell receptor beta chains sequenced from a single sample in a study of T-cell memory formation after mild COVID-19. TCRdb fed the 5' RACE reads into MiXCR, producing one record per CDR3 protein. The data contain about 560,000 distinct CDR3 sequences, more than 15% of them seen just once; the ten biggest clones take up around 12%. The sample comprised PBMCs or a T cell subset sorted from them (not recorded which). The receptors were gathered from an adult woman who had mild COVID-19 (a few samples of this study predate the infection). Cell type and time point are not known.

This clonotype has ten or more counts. The CDR3 nucleotides read TGTGCCAGCAGCGTGCCTCCCCGGGACAGGCAGTACTTC. Translation: CASSVPPRDRQYF. The chain is built from TRBV5-6 and TRBJ2-7, with 7 bases fitting TRBD1. V shed 4 bases, J shed 9 bases, and the junction held 10 bases outside the gene matches. Germline CDR1 reads SGHDT; CDR2 reads YYEEEE. The CDR3 is made up of 13 amino acids.

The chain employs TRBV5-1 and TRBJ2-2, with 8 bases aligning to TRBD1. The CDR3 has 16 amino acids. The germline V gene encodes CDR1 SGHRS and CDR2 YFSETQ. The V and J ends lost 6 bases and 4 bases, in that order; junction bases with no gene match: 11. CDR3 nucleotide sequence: TGCGCCAGCACCATGTCCGGACAGGGTGGCACCGGGGAGCTGTTTTTT. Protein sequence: CASTMSGQGGTGELFF.